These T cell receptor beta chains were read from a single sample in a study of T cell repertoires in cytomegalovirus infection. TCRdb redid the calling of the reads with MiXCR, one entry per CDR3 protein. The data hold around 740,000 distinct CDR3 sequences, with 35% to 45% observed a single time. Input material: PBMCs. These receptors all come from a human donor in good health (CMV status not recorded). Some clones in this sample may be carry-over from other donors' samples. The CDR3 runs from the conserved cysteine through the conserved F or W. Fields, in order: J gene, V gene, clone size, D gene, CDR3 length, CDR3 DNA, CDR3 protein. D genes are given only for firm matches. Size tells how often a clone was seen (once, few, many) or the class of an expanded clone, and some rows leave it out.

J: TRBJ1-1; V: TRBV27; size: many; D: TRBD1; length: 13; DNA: TGTGCCAGCCGAAGACAGGGGAACACTGAAGCTTTCTTT; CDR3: CASRRQGNTEAFF
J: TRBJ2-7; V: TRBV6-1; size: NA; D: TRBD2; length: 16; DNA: TGTGCCAGCAGTGACGAGGGACTAGCGGGAATTCACGAGCAGTACTTC; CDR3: CASSDEGLAGIHEQYF
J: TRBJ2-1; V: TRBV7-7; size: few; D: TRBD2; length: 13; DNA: TGTGCTACAGGACTAGCGGGGACCAATGAGCAGTTCTTC; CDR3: CATGLAGTNEQFF
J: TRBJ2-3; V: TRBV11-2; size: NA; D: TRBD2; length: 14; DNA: TGTGCCAGCAGCCTAGCGGGAGAGGCAGATACGCAGTATTTT; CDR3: CASSLAGEADTQYF
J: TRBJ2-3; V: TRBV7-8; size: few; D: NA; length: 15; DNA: TGTGCCAGCAGCTTAAGCCCGGAGGGAACAGATACGCAGTATTTT; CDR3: CASSLSPEGTDTQYF
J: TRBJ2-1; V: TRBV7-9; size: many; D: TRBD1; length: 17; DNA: TGTGCCAGCAGCTCCCCGCCGGGACAGCGTACCTACAATGAGCAGTTCTTC; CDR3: CASSSPPGQRTYNEQFF
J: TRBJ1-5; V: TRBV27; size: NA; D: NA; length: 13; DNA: TGTGCCAGCAGTTCTAGGGGAGTGCAGCCCCAGCATTTT; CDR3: CASSSRGVQPQHF
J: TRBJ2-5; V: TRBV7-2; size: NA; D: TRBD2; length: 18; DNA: TGTGCCAGCAGCTTAAGGGGGGGGGCTAGCGGGGGAGGTGAGACCCAGTACTTC; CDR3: CASSLRGGASGGGETQYF
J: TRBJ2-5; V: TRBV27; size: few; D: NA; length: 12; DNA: TGTGCCACCCGGGGATTCCGGGCGACCCAGTACTTC; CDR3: CATRGFRATQYF
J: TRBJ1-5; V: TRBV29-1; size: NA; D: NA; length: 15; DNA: TGCAGCGTTGTACTGGCAGGAAGTATCAATCAGCCCCAGCATTTT; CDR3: CSVVLAGSINQPQHF
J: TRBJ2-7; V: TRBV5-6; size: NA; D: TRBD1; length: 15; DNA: TGTGCCAGCAGCGATTTGACAGGGAGCTCCTACGAGCAGTACTTC; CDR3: CASSDLTGSSYEQYF
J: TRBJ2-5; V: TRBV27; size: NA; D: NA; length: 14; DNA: TGTGCCAGCAGTCAAACAGGCCGACAAGAGACCCAGTACTTC; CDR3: CASSQTGRQETQYF
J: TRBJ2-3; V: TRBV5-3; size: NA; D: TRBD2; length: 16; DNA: TGTGCCAGCAGCGCGCGCCGGGAGGGCCGCGGAGATACGCAGTATTTT; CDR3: CASSARREGRGDTQYF
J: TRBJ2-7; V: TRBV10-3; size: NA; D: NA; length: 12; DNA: TGTGCCATCAGTGAGTGGATGGGCGAGCAGTACTTC; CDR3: CAISEWMGEQYF
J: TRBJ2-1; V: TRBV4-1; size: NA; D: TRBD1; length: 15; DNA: TGTGCCAGCAGCCATTCCCGACAGGGCAGGAATGAGCAGTTCTTC; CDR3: CASSHSRQGRNEQFF
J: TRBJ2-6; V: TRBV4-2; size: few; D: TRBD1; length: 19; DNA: TGTGCCAGCAGCCCGGCGGCGGGACAGGGGGGGCCCGGGGCCAACGTCCTGACTTTC; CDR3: CASSPAAGQGGPGANVLTF
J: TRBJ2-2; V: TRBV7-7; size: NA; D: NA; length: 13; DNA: TGTGCTAGCAGCTTAAGGGTTGGCGGGGAGCTGTTTTTT; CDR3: CASSLRVGGELFF
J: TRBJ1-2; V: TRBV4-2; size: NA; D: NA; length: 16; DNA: TGTGCCAGCAGCCAATCTGATTCACGATCTAACTATGGCTACACCTTC; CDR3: CASSQSDSRSNYGYTF
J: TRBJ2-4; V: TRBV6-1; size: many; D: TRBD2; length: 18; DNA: TGTGCCAGCACAACAGGACTAGCGGGAGTTGGGACCAAAAACATTCAGTACTTC; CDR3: CASTTGLAGVGTKNIQYF
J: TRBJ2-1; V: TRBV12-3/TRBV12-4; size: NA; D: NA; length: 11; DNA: TGTGCCAGCAGGCGGTACAATGAGCAGTTCTTC; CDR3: CASRRYNEQFF
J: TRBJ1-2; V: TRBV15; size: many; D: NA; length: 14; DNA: TGTGCCACCAGCAGAGAAGGTGTCGGGATGGGCTACACCTTC; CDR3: CATSREGVGMGYTF
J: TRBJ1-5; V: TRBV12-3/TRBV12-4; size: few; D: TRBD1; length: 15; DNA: TGTGCCAGCAGTCCGACGGGACAGCCCCGGGAGCCCCAGCATTTT; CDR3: CASSPTGQPREPQHF
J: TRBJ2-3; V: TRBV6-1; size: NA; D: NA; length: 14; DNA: TGTGCCAGCAGTAGTCTGGGCAGGGAAGATACGCAGTATTTT; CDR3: CASSSLGREDTQYF
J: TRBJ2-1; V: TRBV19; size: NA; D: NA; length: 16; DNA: TGTGCCAGTAGTAGCCCCCCCAGGAGGGCTTTGAATGAGCAGTTCTTC; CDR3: CASSSPPRRALNEQFF
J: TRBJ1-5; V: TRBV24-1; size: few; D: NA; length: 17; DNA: TGTGCCACCAGTGATTCGAGGACAGTCTATAGCAATCAGCCCCAGCATTTT; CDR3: CATSDSRTVYSNQPQHF
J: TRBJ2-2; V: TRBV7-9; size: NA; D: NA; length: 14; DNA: TGTGCCAGCACCCGTACAGGGAGCACCGGGGAGCTGTTTTTT; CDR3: CASTRTGSTGELFF
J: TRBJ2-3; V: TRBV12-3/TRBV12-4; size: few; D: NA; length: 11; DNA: TGTGCCAGTGCAGCCTTAGATACGCAGTATTTT; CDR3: CASAALDTQYF
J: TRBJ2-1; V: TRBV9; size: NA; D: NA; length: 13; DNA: TGTGCCAGCAGCGTAGACATCTACAATGAGCAGTTCTTC; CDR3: CASSVDIYNEQFF
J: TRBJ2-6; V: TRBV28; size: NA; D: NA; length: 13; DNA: TGTGCCAGCAGCCGAATGGGTACGGCCCGTCGGACTTTC; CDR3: CASSRMGTARRTF
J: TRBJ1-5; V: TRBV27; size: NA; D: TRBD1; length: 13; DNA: TGTGCCAGCAGGACAGGGTTTGGTCAGCCCCAGCATTTT; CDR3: CASRTGFGQPQHF
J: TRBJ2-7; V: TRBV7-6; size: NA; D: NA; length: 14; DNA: TGTGCCAGCAGCCCCGCACAGGGCGCCTACGAGCAGTACTTC; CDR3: CASSPAQGAYEQYF
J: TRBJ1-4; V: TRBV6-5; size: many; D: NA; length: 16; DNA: TGTGCCAGCAGTTACTCGGGGGGGCGGACTAATGAAAAACTGTTTTTT; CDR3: CASSYSGGRTNEKLFF
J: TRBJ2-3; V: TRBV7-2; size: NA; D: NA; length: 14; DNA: TGTGCCAGCAGCTTAGTAGGGAGTACAGATACGCATTATTTT; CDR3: CASSLVGSTDTHYF
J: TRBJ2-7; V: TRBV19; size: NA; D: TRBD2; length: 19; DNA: TGTGCCAGTAGTATAGATCTATCCGGGACTAGCGGGAGAACGTACGAGCAGTACTTC; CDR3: CASSIDLSGTSGRTYEQYF
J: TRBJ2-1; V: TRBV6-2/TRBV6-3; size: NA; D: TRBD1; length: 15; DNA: TGTGCCAGCAGCCCTGACAGGGGTTCGTACAATTATCAGTTCTTC; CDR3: CASSPDRGSYNYQFF
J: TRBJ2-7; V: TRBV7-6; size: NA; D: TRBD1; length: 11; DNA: TGTGCCAGCGGACAGGGGCGCGAGCAGTACTTC; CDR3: CASGQGREQYF
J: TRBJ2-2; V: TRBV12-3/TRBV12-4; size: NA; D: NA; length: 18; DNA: TGTGCCAGCAGTCGATTTATGGGAGGTTGTTTTAACACCGGGGAGCTGTTTTTT; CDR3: CASSRFMGGCFNTGELFF
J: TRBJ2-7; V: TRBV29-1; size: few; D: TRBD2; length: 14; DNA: TGCAGCGTTGGGAGCGGGGGAAGCTCCTACGAGCAGTACTTC; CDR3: CSVGSGGSSYEQYF
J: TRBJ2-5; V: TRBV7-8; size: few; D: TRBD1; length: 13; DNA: TGTGCCAGCGGTAGGACAGGGAAAGAGACCCAGTACTTC; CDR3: CASGRTGKETQYF
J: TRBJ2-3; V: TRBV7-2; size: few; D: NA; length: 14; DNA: TGTGCCAGCACCCGGGGTGGAGGGACAGATACGCAGTATTTT; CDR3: CASTRGGGTDTQYF
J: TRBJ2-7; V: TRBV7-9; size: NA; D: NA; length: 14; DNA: TGTGCCAGCAGCCCCGGGTCAAAGTTCTACGAGCAGTACTTC; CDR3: CASSPGSKFYEQYF
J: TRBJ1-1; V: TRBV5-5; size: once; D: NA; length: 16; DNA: TGTGCCAGCAGCTACAACCCCCAGGACCGACAGCCTGAAGCTTTCTTT; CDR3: CASSYNPQDRQPEAFF
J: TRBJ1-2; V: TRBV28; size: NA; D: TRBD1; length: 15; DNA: TGTGCCAGCAGGAGACAGGGGATAGGGAACTATGGCTACACCTTC; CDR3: CASRRQGIGNYGYTF
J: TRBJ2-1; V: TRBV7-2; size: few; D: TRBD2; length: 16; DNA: TGTGCCAGCAGCTTAGTCGGGGGGGGCCTCTACAATGAGCAGTTCTTC; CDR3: CASSLVGGGLYNEQFF
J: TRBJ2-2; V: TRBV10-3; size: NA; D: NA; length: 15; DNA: TGTGCCACGGGGGCGGGTTTACCGAACACCGGGGAGCTGTTTTTT; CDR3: CATGAGLPNTGELFF
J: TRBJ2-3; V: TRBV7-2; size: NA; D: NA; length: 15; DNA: TGTGCCAGCAGCTCCAACCCACCTAGCACAGATACGCAGTATTTT; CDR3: CASSSNPPSTDTQYF
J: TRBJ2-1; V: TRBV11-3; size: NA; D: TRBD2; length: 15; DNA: TGTGCCAGCAGCTTGGGGGGGGTCCTTACAAATGAGCAGTTCTTC; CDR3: CASSLGGVLTNEQFF
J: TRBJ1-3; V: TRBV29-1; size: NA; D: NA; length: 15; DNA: TGCAGCGTTGAAATAGGGCAGCAGAGCGGAAACACCATATATTTT; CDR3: CSVEIGQQSGNTIYF
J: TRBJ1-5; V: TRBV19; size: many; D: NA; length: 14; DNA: TGTGCCAGTACCACTGGAAGGGGAAATCAGCCCCAGCATTTT; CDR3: CASTTGRGNQPQHF
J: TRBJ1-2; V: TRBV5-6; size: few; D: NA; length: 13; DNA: TGTGCCAGCAGAGCACAAACTAACTATGGCTACACCTTC; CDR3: CASRAQTNYGYTF
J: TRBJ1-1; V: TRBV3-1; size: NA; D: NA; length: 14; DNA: TGTGCCAGCAGCAAAGTCTGGGGGATCACTGAAGCTTTCTTT; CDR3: CASSKVWGITEAFF
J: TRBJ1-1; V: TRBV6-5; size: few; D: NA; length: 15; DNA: TGTGCCAGCAGGAGGTCCCGCGGGGTCCAGGCTGAAGCTTTCTTT; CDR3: CASRRSRGVQAEAFF
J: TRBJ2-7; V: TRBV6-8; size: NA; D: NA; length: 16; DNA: TGTGCCAGCAGTCCTGGTAGGGAAATGAGCTCCTACGAGCAGTACTTC; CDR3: CASSPGREMSSYEQYF
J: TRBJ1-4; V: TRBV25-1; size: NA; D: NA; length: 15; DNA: TGTGCCAGCAGTGCTGCTCGGGGGGCGGCTGAAAAACTGTTTTTT; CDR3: CASSAARGAAEKLFF
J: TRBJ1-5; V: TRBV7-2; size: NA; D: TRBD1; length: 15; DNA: TGTGCCAGCAGCGGGACAGTTCTCCCTATGGGGCCCCAGCATTTT; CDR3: CASSGTVLPMGPQHF
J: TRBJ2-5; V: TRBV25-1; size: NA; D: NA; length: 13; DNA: TGTGCCAGCAGTGAATATGGACAAGAGACCCAGTACTTC; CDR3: CASSEYGQETQYF
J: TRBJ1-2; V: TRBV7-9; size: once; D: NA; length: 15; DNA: TGTGCCAGCAGCATGGGACCGGGGGTGTATTGGGGCTACACCTTC; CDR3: CASSMGPGVYWGYTF
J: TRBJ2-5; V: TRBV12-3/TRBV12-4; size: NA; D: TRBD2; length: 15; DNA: TGTGCCAGCAGGGGTACTAGCGGGAGACCAGAGACCCAGTACTTC; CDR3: CASRGTSGRPETQYF